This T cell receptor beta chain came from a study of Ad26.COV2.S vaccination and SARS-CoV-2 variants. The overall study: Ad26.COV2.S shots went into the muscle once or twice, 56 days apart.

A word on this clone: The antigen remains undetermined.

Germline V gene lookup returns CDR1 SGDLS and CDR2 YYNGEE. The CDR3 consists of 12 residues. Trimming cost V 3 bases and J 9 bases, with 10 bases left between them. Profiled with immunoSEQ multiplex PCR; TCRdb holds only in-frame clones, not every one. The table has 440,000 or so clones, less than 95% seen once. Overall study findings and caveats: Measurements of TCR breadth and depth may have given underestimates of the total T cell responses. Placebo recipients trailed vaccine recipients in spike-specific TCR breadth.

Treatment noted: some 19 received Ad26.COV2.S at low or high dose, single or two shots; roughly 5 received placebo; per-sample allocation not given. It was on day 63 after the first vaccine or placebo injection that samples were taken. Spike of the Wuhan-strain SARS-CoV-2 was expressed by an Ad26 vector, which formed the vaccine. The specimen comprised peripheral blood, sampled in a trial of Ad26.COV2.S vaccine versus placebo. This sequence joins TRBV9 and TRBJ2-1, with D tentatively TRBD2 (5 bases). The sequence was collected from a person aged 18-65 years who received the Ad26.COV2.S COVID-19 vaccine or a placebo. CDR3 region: CASSGHGGEQFF. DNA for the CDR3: TGTGCCAGCAGCGGGCACGGAGGTGAGCAGTTCTTC. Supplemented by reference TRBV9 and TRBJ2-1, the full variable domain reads DSGVTQTPKHLITATGQRVTLRCSPRSGDLSVYWYQQSLDQGLQFLIQYYNGEERAKGNILERFSAQQFPDLHSELNLSSLELGDSALYFCASSGHGGEQFFGPGTRLTVL.